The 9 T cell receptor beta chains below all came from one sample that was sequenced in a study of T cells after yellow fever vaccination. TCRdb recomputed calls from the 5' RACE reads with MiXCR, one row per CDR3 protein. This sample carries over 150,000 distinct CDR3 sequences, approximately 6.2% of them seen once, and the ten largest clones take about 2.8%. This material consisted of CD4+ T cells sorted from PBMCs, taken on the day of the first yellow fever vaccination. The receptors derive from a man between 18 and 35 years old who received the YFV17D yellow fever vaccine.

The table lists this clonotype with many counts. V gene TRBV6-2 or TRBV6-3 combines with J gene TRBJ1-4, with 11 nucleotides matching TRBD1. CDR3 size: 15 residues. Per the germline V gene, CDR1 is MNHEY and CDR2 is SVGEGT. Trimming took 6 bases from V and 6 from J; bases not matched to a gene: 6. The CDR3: CASSAPGQGDEKLFF. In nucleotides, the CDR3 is TGTGCCAGCAGCGCCCCGGGACAGGGGGATGAAAAACTGTTTTTT.

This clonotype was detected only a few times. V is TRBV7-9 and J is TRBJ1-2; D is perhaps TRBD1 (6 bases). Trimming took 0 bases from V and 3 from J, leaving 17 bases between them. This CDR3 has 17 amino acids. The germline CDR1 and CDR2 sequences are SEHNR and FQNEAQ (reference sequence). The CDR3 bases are TGTGCCAGCAGCTTAGCGCTTAATATTGGGGGCTACTATGGCTACACCTTC. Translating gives CASSLALNIGGYYGYTF.

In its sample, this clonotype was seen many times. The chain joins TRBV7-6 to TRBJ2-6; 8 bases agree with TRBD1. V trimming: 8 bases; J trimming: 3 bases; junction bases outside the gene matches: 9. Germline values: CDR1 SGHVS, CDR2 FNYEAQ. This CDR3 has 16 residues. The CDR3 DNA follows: TGTGCCAGCCGCGACAGGGGACAAGGTGGGGCCAACGTCCTGACTTTC. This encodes CASRDRGQGGANVLTF.

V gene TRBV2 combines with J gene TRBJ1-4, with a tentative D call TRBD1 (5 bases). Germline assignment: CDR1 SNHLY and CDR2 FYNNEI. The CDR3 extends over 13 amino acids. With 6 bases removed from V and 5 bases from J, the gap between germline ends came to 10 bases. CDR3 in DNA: TGTGCCAGCAGGTCGGGACCCAATGAAAAACTGTTTTTT. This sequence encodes CASRSGPNEKLFF.

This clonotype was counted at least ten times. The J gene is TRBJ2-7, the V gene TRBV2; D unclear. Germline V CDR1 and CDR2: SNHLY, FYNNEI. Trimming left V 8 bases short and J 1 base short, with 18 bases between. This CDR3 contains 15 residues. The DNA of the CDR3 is TGTGCCAGCGGACCTAGGACGGCGAATTCCTACGAGCAGTACTTC. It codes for CASGPRTANSYEQYF.

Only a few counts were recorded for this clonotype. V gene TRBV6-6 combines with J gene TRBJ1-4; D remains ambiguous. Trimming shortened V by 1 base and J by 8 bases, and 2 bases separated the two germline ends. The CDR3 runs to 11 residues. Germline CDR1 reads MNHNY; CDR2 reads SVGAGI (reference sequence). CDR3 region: CASSYYEKLFF. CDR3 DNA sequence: TGTGCCAGCAGTTACTACGAAAAACTGTTTTTT.

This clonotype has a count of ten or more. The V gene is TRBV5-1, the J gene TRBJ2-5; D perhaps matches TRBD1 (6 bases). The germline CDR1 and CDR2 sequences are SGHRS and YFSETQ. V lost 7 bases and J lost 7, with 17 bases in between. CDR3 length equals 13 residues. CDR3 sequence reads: CASGQNFVRTQYF. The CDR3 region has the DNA TGCGCCAGCGGACAGAACTTTGTGCGGACCCAGTACTTC.

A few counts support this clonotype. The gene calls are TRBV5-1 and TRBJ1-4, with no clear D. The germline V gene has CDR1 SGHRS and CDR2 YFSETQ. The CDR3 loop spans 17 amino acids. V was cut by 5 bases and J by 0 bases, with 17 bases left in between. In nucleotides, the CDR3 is TGCGCCAGCAGTTTCCTCCCCGTGGCCGCAACTAATGAAAAACTGTTTTTT. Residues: CASSFLPVAATNEKLFF.

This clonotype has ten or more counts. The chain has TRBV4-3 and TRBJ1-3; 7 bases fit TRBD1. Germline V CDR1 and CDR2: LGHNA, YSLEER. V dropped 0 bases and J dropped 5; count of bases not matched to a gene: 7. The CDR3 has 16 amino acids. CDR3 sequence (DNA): TGCGCCAGCAGCCAAGATGGGGGACAGTTACGAAACACCATATATTTT. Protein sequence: CASSQDGGQLRNTIYF.